This T cell receptor beta chain was sequenced in a study of T cell changes during pregnancy in multiple sclerosis. Here immunoSEQ multiplex PCR was the method, and the copy in TCRdb shows in-frame clones only, minus some. The sample lists roughly 40,000 clones; 85% to 90% were seen once. Trimming shortened V by 0 bases and J by 7 bases, and 17 bases separated the two germline ends. The CDR3 has 16 amino acids. Germline V gene sequence: CDR1 KGHSH, CDR2 LQKENI. This receptor was obtained from a female donor with multiple sclerosis, enrolled in a pregnancy study. The sample was CD4+ T cells from peripheral blood mononuclear cells, taken in the first trimester of pregnancy. The chain links TRBV18 to TRBJ2-3, with a possible D match to TRBD1 (6 bases). The CDR3 nucleotides are TGTGCCAGCTCACCACCGCAGGGGAAGAGAGAACATACGCAGTATTTT. It codes for CASSPPQGKREHTQYF. Full variable domain (outside the CDR3, taken from reference TRBV18 and TRBJ2-3): NAGVMQNPRHLVRRRGQEARLRCSPMKGHSHVYWYRQLPEEGLKFMVYLQKENIIDESGMPKERFSAEFPKEGPSILRIQQVVRGDSAAYFCASSPPQGKREHTQYFGPGTRLTVL.